The 12 T cell receptor beta chains below all came from one sample that was sequenced in a study of CD8+ T cells in alopecia areata. As to treatment: oral pan-JAK inhibitor, 5-10 mg twice daily. RNA extraction and reverse transcription yielded cDNA as sequencing template. Sequenced by immunoSEQ multiplex PCR; TCRdb stores in-frame clones only, minus some. The table has around 150,000 clones, roughly four fifths seen once; the top ten hold roughly 25%. This material consisted of CD8+ T cells sorted from blood, taken at week 4, from a patient treated with tofacitinib. These receptors all stem from a human donor with alopecia areata.

This rearrangement joins TRBV6-5 to TRBJ2-1; D unresolved. This CDR3 comprises 16 residues. The germline V and J ends were trimmed by 2 bases and 0 bases, with 11 bases remaining between them. Germline V gives CDR1 MNHEY, CDR2 SVGAGI. CDR3 bases: TGTGCCAGCAGTTACCAAAACCCCCGCTCCTACAATGAGCAGTTCTTC. The encoded protein is CASSYQNPRSYNEQFF.

This clone was seen a single time. The chain joins TRBV7-8 to TRBJ2-5, with 8 positions matching TRBD1. This CDR3 has 16 residues. The trim removed 2 bases at V and 1 base at J, leaving 6 bases unmatched. Germline CDR1 and CDR2: SGHVS and FQNEAQ. For the CDR3, the DNA is TGTGCCAGCAGCTTAAGGGACAGGTTTCTCCAAGAGACCCAGTACTTC. Its protein product is CASSLRDRFLQETQYF.

This clone was observed once. The gene calls are TRBV5-1 and TRBJ2-3; perhaps TRBD2 as D (5 bases). The V gene lost 0 bases and the J gene lost 1 base, with 12 bases spanning the gap. Germline V lookup: CDR1 SGHRS, CDR2 YFSETQ. The CDR3 totals 16 residues. CDR3 residues: CASSLVGADRTDTQYF. CDR3 sequence (DNA): TGCGCCAGCAGCTTGGTTGGAGCGGACCGCACAGATACGCAGTATTTT.

V and J are TRBV10-3 and TRBJ1-1; D might be TRBD1 (6 bases). Germline V gene sequence: CDR1 ENHRY, CDR2 SYGVKD. The CDR3 is 11 amino acids. Deletions cut 6 bases from V and 8 bases from J, with 10 bases between. The CDR3 loop reads CAISEGGEAFF. CDR3 DNA sequence: TGTGCCATCAGCGAGGGGGGGGAAGCTTTCTTT.

The rearrangement links TRBV7-9 to TRBJ2-3; no firm D call. Germline V gene lookup returns CDR1 SEHNR and CDR2 FQNEAQ (reference sequence). V dropped 3 bases and J dropped 5 bases, with 3 bases sitting between them. The CDR3 spans 11 residues. DNA for the CDR3: TGTGCCAGCAGCTTTGGAGATACGCAGTATTTT. Protein product: CASSFGDTQYF.

V is TRBV5-1 and J is TRBJ2-7; 12 bases align to TRBD1. The CDR3 runs to 14 residues. The J segment lost 5 bases and the V segment lost 4 bases, leaving 4 bases of the junction unmatched. CDR1 and CDR2 (germline): SGHRS, YFSETQ. The CDR3 bases are TGCGCCAGCAGCCAAGGGACAGGGGGCGACGAGCAGTACTTC. Amino acid sequence: CASSQGTGGDEQYF.

The rearrangement uses TRBV5-1 and TRBJ2-7; TRBD1 aligns across 10 bases. The CDR3 is 14 residues long. J lost 3 bases, V lost 4 bases, and 4 bases had no gene match. Looked up from germline, CDR1 is SGHRS and CDR2 is YFSETQ. The CDR3, as DNA: TGCGCCAGCAGCACCGGACAGGGGGACTACGAGCAGTACTTC. Protein sequence: CASSTGQGDYEQYF.

This chain joins TRBV13 and TRBJ2-3; D may be TRBD2 (6 bases). The CDR3 has 16 amino acids. The germline V gene encodes CDR1 PRHDT and CDR2 FYEKMQ (reference sequence). V was shortened by 3 bases and J by 2 bases, with 15 bases between the two germline ends. In nucleotides, the CDR3 is TGTGCCAGCAGCTTTCGGGGGTCAACTTACACAGATACGCAGTATTTT. Translating gives CASSFRGSTYTDTQYF.

The rearrangement uses TRBV4-1 and TRBJ2-7; either TRBD1 or TRBD2 may fit D (5 bases each). The ends were cut back, 0 bases at V and 0 bases at J, with 9 bases in the middle. The length of the CDR3 is 15 residues. In germline, CDR1 is MGHRA, CDR2 YSYEKL. The DNA of the CDR3 is TGCGCCAGCAGCCAAGAGCCGGGGCTCTCCTACGAGCAGTACTTC. As protein: CASSQEPGLSYEQYF.

The chain employs TRBV4-1 and TRBJ1-6; no clear D. This CDR3 region has 16 residues. Deletions cut 0 bases from V and 9 bases from J, with 15 bases between. CDR1 and CDR2 (germline): MGHRA, YSYEKL. The chain's CDR3 is CASSQEGRQRGSPLHF. CDR3 nucleotide sequence: TGCGCCAGCAGCCAAGAGGGCCGCCAGCGGGGTTCACCCCTCCACTTT.

The chain joins TRBV5-1 to TRBJ2-1, with 12 bases that match TRBD2. This CDR3 is built from 17 residues. Germline V gives CDR1 SGHRS, CDR2 YFSETQ. J was trimmed by 4 bases and V by 3 bases; bases with no gene match: 8. The CDR3 nucleotides read TGCGCCAGCAGCTCCGTGCCTGGACTAGCGGGGTACAATGAGCAGTTCTTC. Translating gives CASSSVPGLAGYNEQFF.

The V call is TRBV4-1, the J call TRBJ2-3; 7 bases fit TRBD1. The CDR3 length is 15 residues. Germline V lookup: CDR1 MGHRA, CDR2 YSYEKL. V lost 0 bases and J lost 4; bases outside the gene matches: 4. The CDR3 here is CASSQESQGADTQYF. The CDR3 DNA is TGCGCCAGCAGCCAAGAGTCGCAGGGGGCAGATACGCAGTATTTT.